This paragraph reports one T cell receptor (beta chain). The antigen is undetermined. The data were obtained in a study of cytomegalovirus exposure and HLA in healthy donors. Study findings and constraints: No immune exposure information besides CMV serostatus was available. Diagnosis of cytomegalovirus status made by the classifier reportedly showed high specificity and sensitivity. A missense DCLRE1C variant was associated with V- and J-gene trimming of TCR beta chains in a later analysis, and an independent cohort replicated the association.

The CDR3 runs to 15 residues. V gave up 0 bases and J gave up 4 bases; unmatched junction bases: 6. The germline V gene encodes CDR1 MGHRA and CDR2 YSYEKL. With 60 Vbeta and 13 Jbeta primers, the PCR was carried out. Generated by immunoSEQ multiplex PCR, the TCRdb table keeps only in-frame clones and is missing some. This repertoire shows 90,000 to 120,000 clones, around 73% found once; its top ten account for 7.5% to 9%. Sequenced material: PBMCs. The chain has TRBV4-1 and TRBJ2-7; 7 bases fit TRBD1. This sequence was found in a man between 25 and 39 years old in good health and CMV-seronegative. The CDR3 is CASSQDLGDRYEQYF. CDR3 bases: TGCGCCAGCAGCCAAGATCTCGGGGACAGATACGAGCAGTACTTC.